This T cell receptor beta chain derives from a study of blood T cell repertoires in COVID-19. Study at large: Spain, Italy and the United States supplied samples that represented acute and convalescent COVID-19. Sources were T cells, B-cell-depleted T cells, or PBMCs; the material itself was cDNA or gDNA.

The CDR3 has 18 amino acids. The ends lost 5 bases at V and 3 bases at J; junction bases unmatched: 9. Germline values: CDR1 SGHNT, CDR2 YENEEA. As originally analysed: Reference gene primer amplification in the assay estimated nucleated cell counts. The repertoire was sequenced with immunoSEQ multiplex PCR; TCRdb's copy has only in-frame clones and lacks some. D and trimming were read from the DNA, whereas the V and J calls and clone size are those reported in that table. This sample has under 200,000 clones, with 70% to 90% found just once. The clonotype comes from a man aged 45-60 years who had recovered from COVID-19. This sequence joins TRBV11-3 and TRBJ2-6; 11 bases are shared with TRBD2. Sequenced material: peripheral blood. The CDR3 protein is CASSSFSGGVGGANVLTF. In nucleotides, the CDR3 is TGTGCCAGCAGCAGCTTTAGCGGGGGGGTAGGTGGGGCCAACGTCCTGACTTTC.